This passage covers 2 T cell receptor beta chains from one sample sequenced in a study of CD8+CD57+ T cells in acquired aplastic anemia. Sequencing involved patients with CD8+CD57+ cell expansion previously shown by flow cytometry. TCR beta VDJ and CDR3 profiling used genomic DNA as template. MiXCR, applied by TCRdb to the reads, yields one record per CDR3 protein. This table holds hundreds of thousands of distinct CDR3 sequences, less than 35% found once. The sample was sorted CD4+, CD8+, or CD8+CD57+ T cells (not recorded which) from PBMCs. These receptor sequences come from a human donor with aplastic anemia.

This clonotype was seen ten or more times. The J gene is TRBJ1-2, the V gene TRBV7-2; 7 bases fit TRBD1. V shed 6 bases and J 4 bases; nucleotides not matched to a gene: 8. CDR3 size: 14 residues. CDR1 is SGHTA, CDR2 FQGNSA, per germline. The CDR3 nucleotides are TGTGCCAGCAGTCGACAGGGAACCTCCTATGGCTACACCTTC. Translating it yields CASSRQGTSYGYTF.

This clonotype has just a few counts. A much larger clone differs from this one at a single base, so this may be a read error. The V and J genes are TRBV9 and TRBJ1-1, with no clear D. This CDR3 is built from 12 residues. CDR1 is SGDLS and CDR2 is YYNGEE in the germline V gene. The ends were cut back, 7 bases at V and 4 bases at J, with 11 bases in the middle. CDR3 in amino acids: CASGEWGTEAFF. In DNA, the CDR3 is TGTGCCAGCGGCGAGTGGGGCACTGAAGCTTTCTTT.